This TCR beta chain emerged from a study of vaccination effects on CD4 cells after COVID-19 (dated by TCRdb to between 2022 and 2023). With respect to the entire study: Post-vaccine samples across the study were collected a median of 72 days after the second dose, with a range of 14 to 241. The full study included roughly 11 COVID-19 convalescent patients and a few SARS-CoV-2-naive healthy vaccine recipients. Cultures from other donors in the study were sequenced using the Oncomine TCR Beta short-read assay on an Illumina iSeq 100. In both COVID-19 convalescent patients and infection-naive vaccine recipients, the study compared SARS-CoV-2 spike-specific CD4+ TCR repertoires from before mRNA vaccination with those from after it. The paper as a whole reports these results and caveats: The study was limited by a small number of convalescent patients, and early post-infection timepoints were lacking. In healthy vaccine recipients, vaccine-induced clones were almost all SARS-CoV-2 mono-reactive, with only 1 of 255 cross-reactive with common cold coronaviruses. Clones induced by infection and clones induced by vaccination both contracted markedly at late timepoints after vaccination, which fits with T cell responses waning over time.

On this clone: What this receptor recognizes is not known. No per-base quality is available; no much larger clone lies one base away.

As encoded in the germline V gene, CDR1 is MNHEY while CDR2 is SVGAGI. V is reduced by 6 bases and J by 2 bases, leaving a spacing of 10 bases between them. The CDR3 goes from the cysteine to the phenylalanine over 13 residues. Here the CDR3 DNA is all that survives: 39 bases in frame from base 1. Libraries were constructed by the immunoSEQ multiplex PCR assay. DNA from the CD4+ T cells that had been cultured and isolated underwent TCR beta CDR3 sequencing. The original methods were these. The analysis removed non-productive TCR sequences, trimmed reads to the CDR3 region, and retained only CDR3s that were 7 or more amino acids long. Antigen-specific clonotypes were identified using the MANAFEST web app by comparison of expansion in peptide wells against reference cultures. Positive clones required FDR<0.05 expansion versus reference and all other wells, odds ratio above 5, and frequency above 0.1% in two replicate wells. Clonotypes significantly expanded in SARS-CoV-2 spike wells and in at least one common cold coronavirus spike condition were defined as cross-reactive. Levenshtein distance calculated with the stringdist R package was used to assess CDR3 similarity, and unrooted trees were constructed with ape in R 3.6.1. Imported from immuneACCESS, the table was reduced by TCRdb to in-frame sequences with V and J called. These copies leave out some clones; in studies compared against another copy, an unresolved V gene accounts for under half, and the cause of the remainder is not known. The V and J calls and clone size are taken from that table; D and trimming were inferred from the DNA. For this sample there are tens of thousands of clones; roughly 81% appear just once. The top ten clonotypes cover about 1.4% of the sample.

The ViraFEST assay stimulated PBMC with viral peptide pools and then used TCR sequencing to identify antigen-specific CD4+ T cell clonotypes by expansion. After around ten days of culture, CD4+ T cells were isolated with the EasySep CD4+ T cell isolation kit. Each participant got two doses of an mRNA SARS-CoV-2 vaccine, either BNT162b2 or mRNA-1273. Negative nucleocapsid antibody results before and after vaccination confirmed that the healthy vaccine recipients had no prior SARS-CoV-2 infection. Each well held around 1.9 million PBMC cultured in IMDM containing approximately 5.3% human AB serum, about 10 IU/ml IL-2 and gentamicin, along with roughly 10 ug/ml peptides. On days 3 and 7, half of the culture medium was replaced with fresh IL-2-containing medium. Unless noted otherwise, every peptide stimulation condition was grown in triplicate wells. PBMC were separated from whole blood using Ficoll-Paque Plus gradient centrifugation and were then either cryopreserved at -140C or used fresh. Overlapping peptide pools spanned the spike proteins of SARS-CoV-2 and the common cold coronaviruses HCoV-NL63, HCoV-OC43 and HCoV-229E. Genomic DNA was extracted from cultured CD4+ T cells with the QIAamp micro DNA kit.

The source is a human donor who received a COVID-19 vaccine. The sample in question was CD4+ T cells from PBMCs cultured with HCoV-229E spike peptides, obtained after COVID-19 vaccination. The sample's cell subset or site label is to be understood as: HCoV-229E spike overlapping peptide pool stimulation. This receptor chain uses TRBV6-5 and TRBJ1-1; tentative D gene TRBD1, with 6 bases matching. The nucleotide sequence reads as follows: TGTGCCAGCAGAACCAGGGGAAACACTGAAGCTTTCTTT. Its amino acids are CASRTRGNTEAFF.